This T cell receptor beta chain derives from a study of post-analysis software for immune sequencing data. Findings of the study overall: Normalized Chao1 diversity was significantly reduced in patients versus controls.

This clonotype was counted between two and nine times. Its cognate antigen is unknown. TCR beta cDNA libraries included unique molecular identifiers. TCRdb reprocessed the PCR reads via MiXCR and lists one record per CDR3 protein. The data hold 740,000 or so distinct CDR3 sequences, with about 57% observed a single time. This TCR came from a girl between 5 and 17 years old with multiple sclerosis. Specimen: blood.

The DNA of the CDR3 is TGTGCCAGCAGCCCCTCCGGAGCACTCGGCGAGCAGTACTTC. Translated, it gives CASSPSGALGEQYF. This rearrangement joins TRBV7-3 to TRBJ2-7; no definite D call. V gave up 5 bases and J gave up 6 bases, with 17 bases separating them. Germline CDR1 is SGHTA and CDR2 is FQGTGA. This CDR3 has 14 residues.